This passage covers 14 T cell receptor beta chains from one sample sequenced in a study of T cells after yellow fever vaccination (dated by TCRdb to 2018 to 2020). Library prep was done by 5' RACE. Sequencing instrument: Illumina HiSeq 2500. TCRdb reanalyzed the raw reads on its own, using fastp at Q25 for trimming and MiXCR for clone calling, and kept in-frame beta chains. Each CDR3 protein appears once, grouped with its most common genes and DNA. This sample is represented by around 550,000 distinct CDR3 sequences; less than 20% of them were singletons. Of the sample, roughly an eighth is held by the ten largest clones. The sample's treatment or condition, from its label and the paper: live attenuated yellow fever vaccine strain. Material: PBMCs, obtained 15 days after the yellow fever booster vaccination. All receptors derive from a man aged 25 to 40 who received the YFV17D yellow fever vaccine.

The CDR3 protein is CASKFGASSYEQYF. For the CDR3, the DNA is TGCGCCAGCAAATTCGGGGCCAGCTCCTACGAGCAGTACTTC. V is TRBV5-1 and J is TRBJ2-7; possibly TRBD1 or TRBD2 for D (5 bases each). V was shortened by 6 bases and J by 0 bases, with 13 bases between the two germline ends. There are 14 residues in the CDR3. Germline V CDR1 and CDR2: SGHRS, YFSETQ. Full variable domain (missing parts from reference TRBV5-1 and TRBJ2-7): KAGVTQTPRYLIKTRGQQVTLSCSPISGHRSVSWYQQTPGQGLQFLFEYFSETQRNKGNFPGRFSGRQFSNSRSEMNVSTLELGDSALYLCASKFGASSYEQYFGPGTRLTVT.

The V call is TRBV20-1, the J call TRBJ2-1; 12 bases agree with TRBD2. This CDR3 is built from 20 residues. V lost 6 bases and J lost 0; bases outside the gene matches: 18. From germline, CDR1 is DFQATT and CDR2 SNEGSKA (reference sequence). CDR3 in amino acids: CSANVLTSGRWTDSYNEQFF. CDR3 nucleotide sequence: TGCAGTGCCAACGTCCTGACTAGCGGGAGATGGACGGACTCCTACAATGAGCAGTTCTTC.

This clonotype was detected only a few times. The chain carries TRBV20-1 and TRBJ2-7; D is unclear. There are 13 residues in the CDR3. CDR1 is DFQATT and CDR2 is SNEGSKA in the germline V gene (reference sequence). Trimming stripped 3 bases from V and 0 bases from J, with 9 bases between. The CDR3 spells CSARAQPSYEQYF. The CDR3 nucleotides read TGCAGTGCTAGGGCACAGCCCTCCTACGAGCAGTACTTC.

Only a few counts were recorded for this clonotype. This chain uses TRBV10-1 with TRBJ2-2; no clear D gene. Germline CDR1 reads WNHNN; CDR2 reads SYGVQD (reference sequence). The length of the CDR3 is 13 residues. Between the trimmed V and J ends, which lost 0 bases and 6 bases, there was a span of 5 bases. The CDR3 spells CASSESTAGELFF. Written as DNA, the CDR3 is TGCGCCAGCAGTGAGTCGACGGCCGGGGAGCTGTTTTTT.

The chain couples TRBV10-3 to TRBJ1-2; D might be TRBD1 (5 bases). Germline CDR1 ENHRY, CDR2 SYGVKD. Trimming pared 2 bases from V and 7 bases from J, leaving 8 bases between. The CDR3 covers 12 residues. DNA of the CDR3: TGTGCCATCAGTGAGGGGGCAGGTGGCTACACCTTC. Amino acid sequence: CAISEGAGGYTF.

The V and J genes are TRBV11-2 and TRBJ2-1, with 12 bases lining up with TRBD1. V trimming: 1 base; J trimming: 9 bases; junction bases outside the gene matches: 7. Germline V CDR1 and CDR2: SGHAT, FQNNGV. This CDR3 has 16 amino acids. Here the CDR3 DNA reads TGTGCCAGCAGCTTAGCGGGACAGGGGGCGTCCGGTGAGCAGTTCTTC. As protein: CASSLAGQGASGEQFF.

This clonotype was counted only a few times. The chain links TRBV7-2 to TRBJ2-1, with D uncertain. There are 13 residues in the CDR3. V was pared by 5 bases and J by 9 bases, with 14 bases between. In germline, CDR1 is SGHTA, CDR2 FQGNSA. CDR3 sequence (DNA): TGTGCCAGCAGCACCACTGGGATAGGTGAGCAGTTCTTC. This translates into CASSTTGIGEQFF. Complete variable domain (other parts from reference TRBV7-2 and TRBJ2-1): GAGVSQSPSNKVTEKGKDVELRCDPISGHTALYWYRQSLGQGLEFLIYFQGNSAPDKSGLPSDRFSAERTGGSVSTLTIQRTQQEDSAVYLCASSTTGIGEQFFGPGTRLTVL.

The CDR3 DNA follows: TGTGCCAGCTCACCATCCTCGGGACAGGGCTATGGCTACACCTTC. This sequence encodes CASSPSSGQGYGYTF. This chain connects TRBV18 to TRBJ1-2, with TRBD1 identical over 9 bases. J gave up 4 bases and V 2 bases, and 5 bases lay outside the gene matches. The CDR3 totals 15 residues. Germline assignment: CDR1 KGHSH and CDR2 LQKENI.

This chain's CDR3 is CSAPRTGANEQYF. CDR3 nucleotides: TGCAGTGCACCCAGGACAGGGGCCAACGAGCAGTACTTC. V and J are TRBV20-1 and TRBJ2-7; 9 nucleotides line up with TRBD1. The CDR3 is 13 residues long. Looked up from germline, CDR1 is DFQATT and CDR2 is SNEGSKA (reference sequence). Losses at the gene ends were 6 bases for V and 5 bases for J; bases not matched to a gene: 8.

J is TRBJ2-3 and V is TRBV7-3; 8 bases agree with TRBD2. There are 15 residues in the CDR3. Trimming removed 6 bases from V and 3 bases from J; junction bases left unmatched: 8. CDR1 and CDR2 from the germline V gene are SGHTA and FQGTGA. CDR3 DNA sequence: TGTGCCAGCAGTCGGACTAGCTCCCTGACAGATACGCAGTATTTT. Its translation is CASSRTSSLTDTQYF.

This clonotype was counted between two and nine times. CDR3 sequence reads: CASSLRPSGANTEAFF. DNA for the CDR3: TGTGCCAGCAGCTTAAGACCCTCCGGGGCGAACACTGAAGCTTTCTTT. The chain uses TRBV7-2 and TRBJ1-1, with D possibly TRBD1 on 5 matching bases. V dropped 2 bases and J dropped 1 base, with 14 bases sitting between them. In germline, CDR1 is SGHTA, CDR2 FQGNSA. The CDR3 covers 16 residues. Complete variable domain (other parts from reference TRBV7-2 and TRBJ1-1): GAGVSQSPSNKVTEKGKDVELRCDPISGHTALYWYRQSLGQGLEFLIYFQGNSAPDKSGLPSDRFSAERTGGSVSTLTIQRTQQEDSAVYLCASSLRPSGANTEAFFGQGTRLTVV.

This clonotype occurred a few times. V is TRBV4-3 and J is TRBJ2-5; no definite D call. The CDR3 extends over 13 amino acids. CDR1 and CDR2 from the germline V gene are LGHNA and YSLEER. V lost 1 base, J lost 5 bases, and 8 bases lay in between. CDR3 sequence (DNA): TGCGCCAGCAGCCAAGGTCGAAGTGAGACCCAGTACTTC. This translates into CASSQGRSETQYF.

The gene calls are TRBV6-1 and TRBJ2-7; TRBD1 is a possible D gene (6 bases). CDR3 length: 14 residues. The germline V gene encodes CDR1 MNHNS and CDR2 SASEGT. V lost 6 bases and J lost 2, with 14 bases in between. CDR3 DNA sequence: TGTGCCAGCAGACCTCAGGGGAACGCCTACGAGCAGTACTTC. Encoded protein: CASRPQGNAYEQYF.

Only a few counts were recorded for this clonotype. V is TRBV6-4 and J is TRBJ2-6; D is perhaps TRBD2 (6 bases). V was cut by 9 bases and J by 0 bases, with 30 bases left in between. Looked up from germline, CDR1 is MRHNA and CDR2 is SNTAGT. The CDR3 spans 21 residues. The DNA of the CDR3 is TGTGCCAGTACCACGGAATGGGGGGAAGGGAGTGGATTCTCTGGGGCCAACGTCCTGACTTTC. It encodes CASTTEWGEGSGFSGANVLTF.